The text below deals with one TCR beta chain. Its antigen is unidentified. This may be a read error: a much more frequent sequence differs by one nucleotide. This entry belongs to a study of T cells in Graves' hyperthyroidism and ophthalmopathy. Turning to the study itself: Before any treatment, at initial diagnosis, peripheral blood was collected. Findings and limits, study-wide: In simple terms, a model built on 13 V-J features told ophthalmopathy apart from stable hyperthyroidism.

Exclusion criteria comprised uncontrolled infection, other autoimmune disease, pregnancy or lactation. Each diagnosis was grounded in clinical symptoms, serum thyroxine and TRAb, thyroid ultrasound, and orbital computed tomography. The CDR3 is 15 amino acids. The V end was cut by 7 bases, the J end by 7 bases, with 23 bases between. Germline V CDR1 and CDR2: MNHEY, SVGEGT. The source material, RNA transcripts, was used to amplify TCR beta CDR3 regions. HTBI primers were the set used in a first-round RT-PCR of the TCR CDR3. TCRdb re-analysed the multiplex PCR reads in MiXCR, keeping a single row per CDR3 protein. The profile covers over 250,000 distinct CDR3 sequences, with roughly an eighth appearing a single time and 34% taken by the ten largest.

This TCR was sampled from a woman between 40 and 50 years old with Graves' ophthalmopathy. Sequencing input: blood. The rearrangement uses TRBV6-2 or TRBV6-3 and TRBJ2-7, with D tentatively TRBD1 or TRBD2 (5 bases each). The CDR3 sequence: CASTPAGSPPLEQYF. In nucleotides, the CDR3 is TGTGCCAGCACTCCCGCAGGGAGCCCCCCCTTGGAGCAGTACTTC.